Listed here is a single T cell receptor beta chain. This entry comes from a study of blood T cell repertoires in COVID-19. Assay used: immunoSEQ multiplex PCR; TCRdb lists only in-frame clones, some missing. The sample includes approximately 94,000 clones, 80% seen only once; the top ten take roughly an eighth. Material for sequencing was peripheral blood. The sequence derives from a woman between 65 and 79 years old with acute or convalescent COVID-19.

Here the CDR3 reads CASGLIRGDEQYF. The CDR3 DNA reads TGTGCCAGTGGGTTAATTAGGGGCGACGAGCAGTACTTC. The rearrangement links TRBV19 to TRBJ2-7; D possibly corresponds to TRBD1 (5 bases). This CDR3 has 13 amino acids. The ends were cut back, 8 bases at V and 5 bases at J, with 16 bases in the middle. Looked up from germline, CDR1 is LNHDA and CDR2 is SQIVND (reference sequence).